This TCR beta chain was identified during a study of blood T cell repertoires in COVID-19. Study at large: Collection of acute and convalescent COVID-19 samples took place in the United States, Italy and Spain. PBMCs, B-cell-depleted T cells, or T cells provided the cDNA or gDNA that made up the material.

The protocol was immunoSEQ multiplex PCR, while the TCRdb copy is restricted to in-frame clones and leaves out a portion. This sample has approximately 20,000 clones, with 83% found just once. The germline V gene has CDR1 SGHVS and CDR2 FQNEAQ. The CDR3 has 14 residues. J gave up 7 bases and V 7 bases, and 10 bases lay outside the gene matches. J is TRBJ2-7 and V is TRBV7-8, with TRBD2 matching over 10 bases. This TCR was sampled from an older man with acute or convalescent COVID-19. Sequencing was carried out using peripheral blood. CDR3 region: CASTRTSGGWEQYF. CDR3 DNA: TGTGCCAGCACCCGGACTAGCGGTGGGTGGGAGCAGTACTTC.